This T cell receptor (beta chain) is from a study of control samples from healthy donors and cancer patients (TCRdb year 2020). For this clone: Its antigen remains undetermined. No base quality values were provided; no much bigger clone lies one nucleotide off.

Its CDR3 holds 18 amino acids, cysteine through phenylalanine. Solely the CDR3 DNA is kept, with 54 bases framed from the first base. V is clipped by 0 bases and J by 0 bases, and the sequence between their germline boundaries is 15 bases long. From a lookup of the germline V gene (reference sequence), CDR1 and CDR2 are LNHNV and YYDKDF. Receptors were amplified or captured by the immunoSEQ multiplex PCR assay. The source is immuneACCESS, and TCRdb retained only in-frame sequences with V and J called. Part of the clones is not carried over; for the studies checked, unresolved V genes explain less than half of this, and the remainder is unexplained. In this sample the table shows some 210,000 clones, roughly nine tenths of which occur a single time. Approximately 1.8% of the sample belongs to the ten largest clones.

The chain couples TRBV15 to TRBJ1-3; tentative D gene TRBD1, with 5 bases matching. The sequencing input was blood. The sequence was obtained from a man aged 30-40 years in good health. The CDR3 has the sequence CATSRDGGLGLSGNTIYF. The nucleotide sequence is TGTGCCACCAGCAGAGATGGGGGTCTCGGGCTCTCTGGAAACACCATATATTTT.